The clone carrying this T cell receptor beta chain came up a few times. The sample comes from a study of T-cell memory formation after mild COVID-19. Study at large: Among the donors, TCR clusters were largely specific to each donor.

Amplification by 5'RACE using constant-segment primers produced TCR alpha and TCR beta cDNA libraries that carried sample barcodes and UMIs. TCRdb recomputed calls from the 5' RACE reads with MiXCR, one row per CDR3 protein. The sample yields nearly 350,000 distinct CDR3 sequences, approximately 13% seen once. This clonotype originated in a man aged 18 to 30 who had mild COVID-19 (a few samples of this study predate the infection). Cell type and time point are not known. Sequencing used PBMCs or a T cell subset sorted from them (not recorded which).

This CDR3 is CSVAPGWGMQNTEAFF. CDR3 nucleotide sequence: TGCAGCGTTGCGCCGGGTTGGGGTATGCAGAACACTGAAGCTTTCTTT. The V and J genes are TRBV29-1 and TRBJ1-1; D gene ambiguous. Germline CDR1 and CDR2: SQVTM and ANQGSEA. The CDR3 length is 16 residues. V gave up 4 bases and J gave up 1 base, with 19 bases separating them.